A single sample gave rise to the 25 T cell receptor beta chains below, sequenced in a study of shared clonotypes between healthy human individuals. Clones were sequenced by immunoSEQ multiplex PCR, and TCRdb holds only the in-frame ones, with some missing. The data contain 2 million to 2.5 million clones, roughly 90% of them singletons. Sequencing input: naive CD4+ T cells from PBMCs. Subset indicated: CD45RA+ positively selected. The receptors were sampled from a man aged 18 to 29 in good health. Some clones in this sample may be carry-over from other donors' samples.

The chain has TRBV5-1 and TRBJ2-1; TRBD2 matches at 12 bases. This CDR3 region has 18 residues. Losses at the gene ends were 1 base for V and 0 bases for J; bases not matched to a gene: 5. Per germline, CDR1 SGHRS and CDR2 YFSETQ. CDR3: CASSLTSGRTSSYNEQFF. The CDR3 DNA reads TGCGCCAGCAGCTTGACTAGCGGGAGGACTAGCTCCTACAATGAGCAGTTCTTC.

Of note for this clone: Germline and junction disagree at one end, which may indicate a read error. The sample has other DNA sequences that encode this CDR3 too. The gene calls are TRBV6-5 and TRBJ2-2, with D possibly TRBD2 on 5 matching bases. CDR1 and CDR2 from the germline V gene are MNHEY and SVGAGI. This CDR3 has 12 amino acids. As DNA, the CDR3 is TGTGCCAGCAGACCGTACACCGGGGAGTTGTTTTTT. The encoded protein is CASRPYTGELFF.

This clone has only one observation. The genes are TRBV9 and TRBJ1-2, with no clear D. V lost 4 bases and J lost 3, with 10 bases in between. CDR1 is SGDLS and CDR2 is YYNGEE in the germline V gene. There are 13 residues in the CDR3. The CDR3 nucleotides are TGTGCCAGCAGCCGAAGCCGGGACTATGGCTACACCTTC. Amino acids: CASSRSRDYGYTF. The full variable domain, rest sourced from reference TRBV9 and TRBJ1-2, is DSGVTQTPKHLITATGQRVTLRCSPRSGDLSVYWYQQSLDQGLQFLIQYYNGEERAKGNILERFSAQQFPDLHSELNLSSLELGDSALYFCASSRSRDYGYTFGSGTRLTVV.

The rearrangement joins TRBV19 to TRBJ1-4; 11 bases line up with TRBD1. V was pared by 5 bases and J by 9 bases, with 11 bases of the junction left unmatched. Germline V CDR1 and CDR2: LNHDA, SQIVND (reference sequence). The CDR3 has 16 residues. CDR3 amino acids: CASSPRTGGSPKKLFF. The CDR3 DNA reads as TGTGCCAGTAGTCCAAGGACAGGGGGCAGCCCGAAAAAACTGTTTTTT.

Comment on this clone: At the DNA level, this CDR3 is encoded by other sequences in the same sample as well. J is TRBJ2-3 and V is TRBV6-1, with D unclear. Germline CDR1 and CDR2: MNHNS and SASEGT. The CDR3 sequence is 15 residues long. Trimming shortened V by 3 bases and J by 1 base, and 11 bases separated the two germline ends. The CDR3 bases are TGTGCCAGCAGTGACGGCGGTCGGGGCACAGATACGCAGTATTTT. Translated, it gives CASSDGGRGTDTQYF.

The DNA of the CDR3 is TGTGCCAGCAGCTTAATAGGTCCACTAATCGAGCAGTTCTTC. This codes for CASSLIGPLIEQFF. The chain carries TRBV11-2 and TRBJ2-1; unclear D gene. Germline loops: CDR1 SGHAT, CDR2 FQNNGV. This CDR3 is built from 14 residues. V was shortened by 2 bases and J by 10 bases, with 15 bases between the two germline ends.

This clone appeared once. The chain links TRBV28 to TRBJ2-1, with D maybe TRBD2 (6 bases). This CDR3 spans 16 amino acids. Deletions cut 3 bases from V and 2 bases from J, with 14 bases between. From germline, CDR1 is MDHEN and CDR2 SYDVKM. The CDR3 here is CASSLGGLAPYNEQFF. As DNA, the CDR3 is TGTGCCAGCAGTTTGGGTGGTCTAGCGCCCTACAATGAGCAGTTCTTC.

This rearrangement joins TRBV5-1 to TRBJ2-5; D is undetermined. The CDR3 is 15 residues long. The V and J ends lost 2 bases and 2 bases respectively, with 13 bases between them. Germline loops: CDR1 SGHRS, CDR2 YFSETQ. The CDR3 loop reads CASSFLPPGQETQYF. The CDR3 coding sequence is TGCGCCAGCAGCTTCCTACCCCCGGGTCAAGAGACCCAGTACTTC.

A word on this clone: This sample includes further DNA sequences coding for the same CDR3. The chain employs TRBV6-5 and TRBJ2-2; a possible D gene is TRBD2 (5 bases). V lost 2 bases and J lost 1, with 8 bases in between. CDR3 length: 15 residues. The germline V gene has CDR1 MNHEY and CDR2 SVGAGI. As DNA, the CDR3 is TGTGCCAGCAGTTACACGGGATTGAACACCGGGGAGCTGTTTTTT. Residues: CASSYTGLNTGELFF.

This clone appeared a single time. The J gene is TRBJ2-1, the V gene TRBV2; no definite D call. Between the trimmed V and J ends, which lost 2 bases and 8 bases, there was a span of 4 bases. The CDR3 totals 11 residues. Germline V CDR1 and CDR2: SNHLY, FYNNEI. This CDR3 reads CASSELYEQFF. CDR3 DNA sequence: TGTGCCAGCAGTGAACTTTATGAGCAGTTCTTC. Combining the CDR3 with reference TRBV2 and TRBJ2-1 gives the whole variable domain EPEVTQTPSHQVTQMGQEVILRCVPISNHLYFYWYRQILGQKVEFLVSFYNNEISEKSEIFDDQFSVERPDGSNFTLKIRSTKLEDSAMYFCASSELYEQFFGPGTRLTVL.

A single count supports this clone. V and J are TRBV5-5 and TRBJ1-1; D remains unclear. CDR3 size: 15 residues. The V end was cut by 1 base, the J end by 0 bases, with 10 bases between. The germline CDR1 and CDR2 sequences are SGHKS and YYEKEE (reference sequence). The CDR3 spells CASSLIAGMNTEAFF. In DNA, the CDR3 is TGTGCCAGCAGCTTGATTGCTGGGATGAACACTGAAGCTTTCTTT. Together with reference TRBV5-5 and TRBJ1-1, the CDR3 gives the full variable domain: DAGVTQSPTHLIKTRGQQVTLRCSPISGHKSVSWYQQVLGQGPQFIFQYYEKEERGRGNFPDRFSARQFPNYSSELNVNALLLGDSALYLCASSLIAGMNTEAFFGQGTRLTVV.

The rearrangement uses TRBV4-1 and TRBJ2-5; 9 positions agree with TRBD2. Losses at the gene ends were 0 bases for V and 2 bases for J; bases not matched to a gene: 7. Germline V gene lookup returns CDR1 MGHRA and CDR2 YSYEKL. The CDR3 loop spans 17 amino acids. The CDR3 loop reads CASSQDRLAGEQETQYF. In DNA form, the CDR3 reads TGCGCCAGCAGCCAAGATAGATTAGCGGGAGAACAAGAGACCCAGTACTTC.

The J gene is TRBJ1-5, the V gene TRBV5-1; D may be TRBD1 (6 bases). V gave up 1 base and J gave up 5 bases, with 13 bases separating them. The CDR3 is 15 residues long. Germline CDR1 reads SGHRS; CDR2 reads YFSETQ. The DNA of the CDR3 is TGCGCCAGCAGCTTGTGGGGGGCTTCGGATCAGCCCCAGCATTTT. Protein sequence: CASSLWGASDQPQHF.

This clone has a single count. The rearrangement links TRBV5-1 to TRBJ2-7; D remains unclear. The CDR3 sequence is 14 residues long. Per germline, CDR1 SGHRS and CDR2 YFSETQ. The germline V and J ends were trimmed by 0 bases and 3 bases, with 10 bases remaining between them. This CDR3 reads CASSLAGLFYEQYF. CDR3 nucleotide sequence: TGCGCCAGCAGCTTGGCCGGATTGTTCTACGAGCAGTACTTC.

DNA of the CDR3: TGTGCCGGCACCGGGACAGGGCCTCGGAATGAGCAGTTCTTC. Protein: CAGTGTGPRNEQFF. This chain links TRBV28 with TRBJ2-1, with 9 bases fitting TRBD1. CDR3 length: 14 amino acids. The ends lost 11 bases at V and 7 bases at J; junction bases unmatched: 12. Germline assignment: CDR1 MDHEN and CDR2 SYDVKM.

The chain carries TRBV5-1 and TRBJ2-6; D is unclear. Trimming removed 4 bases from V and 2 bases from J, with 16 bases in between. Germline CDR1 is SGHRS and CDR2 is YFSETQ. CDR3 length: 17 amino acids. Here the CDR3 DNA reads TGCGCCAGCAGCCCAGGACCCATAGTGACTGGGGCCAACGTCCTGACTTTC. Amino acids: CASSPGPIVTGANVLTF.

V gene TRBV7-6 combines with J gene TRBJ2-7; no definite D call. Germline V gene lookup returns CDR1 SGHVS and CDR2 FNYEAQ. V lost 1 base, J lost 6 bases, and 10 bases lay in between. CDR3 size: 13 residues. The CDR3 DNA reads TGTGCCAGCAGCTTAGTTGTCTTGGGCGAGCAGTACTTC. It yields the protein CASSLVVLGEQYF.

The V gene is TRBV5-1, the J gene TRBJ1-2; a weak D match, TRBD1 (5 bases). Trimming removed 0 bases at V and 1 base at J, with 13 bases between. Germline CDR1 reads SGHRS; CDR2 reads YFSETQ. The CDR3 runs to 16 residues. The CDR3 reads CASSLEGAISNYGYTF. Here the CDR3 DNA reads TGCGCCAGCAGCTTGGAAGGGGCAATCAGTAACTATGGCTACACCTTC.

The chain links TRBV2 to TRBJ2-1; 7 positions agree with TRBD2. This CDR3 is built from 16 residues. CDR1 and CDR2 (germline): SNHLY, FYNNEI. Trimming took 3 bases from V and 3 from J; bases not matched to a gene: 8. CDR3: CASSDSASGYYNEQFF. DNA for the CDR3: TGTGCCAGCAGTGACTCGGCTAGCGGATACTACAATGAGCAGTTCTTC.

The V gene is TRBV5-1, the J gene TRBJ2-2; 14 nucleotides agree with TRBD2. This CDR3 has 17 residues. Germline V CDR1 and CDR2: SGHRS, YFSETQ. V lost 6 bases and J lost 4; bases outside the gene matches: 8. CDR3 amino acids: CASKGTSGSYSTGELFF. CDR3 DNA: TGCGCCAGCAAGGGGACTAGCGGGAGCTATAGCACCGGGGAGCTGTTTTTT.

The J gene is TRBJ2-1, the V gene TRBV9; 8 nucleotides line up with TRBD1. Germline V gene lookup returns CDR1 SGDLS and CDR2 YYNGEE. The V segment lost 4 bases and the J segment 10 bases; nucleotides outside the gene matches: 10. The length of the CDR3 is 14 residues. CDR3 residues: CASSPQGQGGEQFF. CDR3 in DNA: TGTGCCAGCAGCCCCCAAGGACAGGGCGGGGAGCAGTTCTTC.

The chain combines TRBV18 with TRBJ1-1; D is unclear. Germline assignment: CDR1 KGHSH and CDR2 LQKENI. This CDR3 region has 13 residues. The V and J ends lost 3 bases and 2 bases respectively, with 7 bases between them. CDR3 sequence (DNA): TGTGCCAGCTCACCTACTATAAACACTGAAGCTTTCTTT. Translating it yields CASSPTINTEAFF. The variable domain in full, completed from reference TRBV18 and TRBJ1-1, reads NAGVMQNPRHLVRRRGQEARLRCSPMKGHSHVYWYRQLPEEGLKFMVYLQKENIIDESGMPKERFSAEFPKEGPSILRIQQVVRGDSAAYFCASSPTINTEAFFGQGTRLTVV.

The J gene is TRBJ2-1, the V gene TRBV2; 8 nucleotides match TRBD2. Trimming cost V 6 bases and J 8 bases; bases outside gene matches: 12. The germline CDR1 and CDR2 sequences are SNHLY and FYNNEI. The CDR3 contains 15 residues. For the CDR3, the DNA is TGTGCCAGCAGGGCCGGGACTAGGGTAGGCTATGAGCAGTTCTTC. Translation gives CASRAGTRVGYEQFF.

The chain combines TRBV27 with TRBJ2-3; 10 nucleotides align to TRBD2. There are 18 residues in the CDR3. The germline CDR1 and CDR2 sequences are MNHEY and SMNVEV (reference sequence). V lost 8 bases to trimming and J lost 0 bases; unmatched junction nucleotides: 14. The CDR3, as DNA: TGTGCCAGCTCACGTACTAGCGGGGACTTCTCTAGCACAGATACGCAGTATTTT. Encoded protein: CASSRTSGDFSSTDTQYF.

The chain joins TRBV10-3 to TRBJ2-1; 7 bases match TRBD1. This CDR3 spans 16 amino acids. Losses at the gene ends were 2 bases for V and 3 bases for J; bases not matched to a gene: 7. Germline lookup yields CDR1 ENHRY and CDR2 SYGVKD. CDR3 coding DNA: TGTGCCATCAGTGAGGCTGGGACAGAATTCTACAATGAGCAGTTCTTC. It translates to CAISEAGTEFYNEQFF.